Below are 28 T cell receptor beta chains sequenced from a single sample in a study of cytomegalovirus exposure and HLA in healthy donors. Primers included in the PCR were 60 Vbeta and 13 Jbeta primers. Here immunoSEQ multiplex PCR was the method, and the copy in TCRdb shows in-frame clones only, minus some. The profile shows 65,000 to 85,000 clones, around 80% of them singletons. Sequenced material: PBMCs. The receptors come from a man aged 45-60 years in good health and CMV-seropositive.

V usage is TRBV19 and J usage is TRBJ1-2; D might be TRBD1 (5 bases). The CDR3 contains 12 residues. CDR1 is LNHDA, CDR2 SQIVND, per germline (reference sequence). V lost 5 bases, J lost 5 bases, and 9 bases lay in between. In DNA, the CDR3 is TGTGCCAGTAGTTCCGGGGGATATGGCTACACCTTC. Encoded protein: CASSSGGYGYTF.

The chain couples TRBV19 to TRBJ2-7; 9 bases match TRBD1. Per the germline V gene, CDR1 is LNHDA and CDR2 is SQIVND (reference sequence). Unmatched junction bases numbered 9, after V lost 5 bases and J lost 4 bases. This CDR3 is 15 amino acids long. The CDR3: CASSRYRTGEYEQYF. CDR3 DNA sequence: TGTGCCAGTAGTCGATACCGGACAGGGGAGTACGAGCAGTACTTC.

This clone appeared once. The J gene is TRBJ2-5, the V gene TRBV5-6; 7 bases map to TRBD1. V lost 4 bases, J lost 4 bases, and 7 bases stayed unmatched. This CDR3 has 14 amino acids. Germline CDR1 is SGHDT and CDR2 is YYEEEE. The DNA for the CDR3 is TGTGCCAGCAGCGGGACAGCGAAGGGAGAGACCCAGTACTTC. Translating gives CASSGTAKGETQYF.

CDR3 region: CASSQDLQITYEQYF. Written as DNA, the CDR3 is TGTGCCAGCAGCCAAGATCTCCAGATAACGTACGAGCAGTACTTC. The chain links TRBV4-2 to TRBJ2-7; D not certain. Trimming cost V 0 bases and J 4 bases, with 13 bases left between them. Looked up from germline, CDR1 is LGHNA and CDR2 is YNFKEQ. CDR3 size: 15 residues.

The chain recombines TRBV20-1 with TRBJ1-2, with no clear D. Trimming left V 5 bases short and J 8 bases short, with 12 bases between. Germline assignment: CDR1 DFQATT and CDR2 SNEGSKA (reference sequence). The CDR3 consists of 11 residues. CDR3 region: CSAWTGGGYTF. CDR3 DNA sequence: TGCAGTGCTTGGACGGGAGGCGGCTACACCTTC.

Only one count was recorded for this clone. The chain recombines TRBV11-3 with TRBJ2-5; 9 bases are a match to TRBD1. In germline, CDR1 is SGHNT, CDR2 YENEEA. J gave up 5 bases and V 1 base, and 5 bases lay outside the gene matches. This CDR3 has 15 amino acids. The CDR3 sequence: CASSLGTGVGETQYF. CDR3 coding DNA: TGTGCCAGCAGCTTAGGGACAGGGGTTGGTGAGACCCAGTACTTC.

The chain joins TRBV4-1 to TRBJ1-1; D is unresolved. Trimming took 1 base from V and 5 from J, leaving 11 bases between them. The CDR3 runs to 14 residues. Germline CDR1 is MGHRA and CDR2 is YSYEKL. The chain's CDR3 is CASSQGLDFTEAFF. For the CDR3, the DNA is TGCGCCAGCAGCCAAGGGCTGGACTTTACTGAAGCTTTCTTT.

The chain uses TRBV30 and TRBJ2-1; possibly TRBD2 for D (5 bases). V was clipped by 2 bases and J by 4 bases, with 12 bases between them. Germline CDR1 reads GTSNPN; CDR2 reads SVGIG (reference sequence). The CDR3 covers 14 residues. CDR3 DNA: TGTGCCTGGAGTTCACACACGGGGTACAATGAGCAGTTCTTC. Its protein product is CAWSSHTGYNEQFF.

This chain joins TRBV9 and TRBJ1-1; a possible D gene is TRBD1 (6 bases). This CDR3 spans 15 amino acids. Germline V gives CDR1 SGDLS, CDR2 YYNGEE. Deletions cut 4 bases from V and 4 bases from J, with 17 bases between. This CDR3 reads CASSPPSGGLTEAFF. The DNA for the CDR3 is TGTGCCAGCAGCCCCCCATCGGGGGGCCTCACTGAAGCTTTCTTT.

This clone showed up just a few times. This chain uses TRBV7-3 with TRBJ2-3; D not certain. This CDR3 is built from 15 residues. From germline, CDR1 is SGHTA and CDR2 FQGTGA. Trimming pared 0 bases from V and 2 bases from J, leaving 9 bases between. The CDR3 coding sequence is TGTGCCAGCAGCTTAACCAGGTCCTTCACAGATACGCAGTATTTT. It specifies CASSLTRSFTDTQYF. Filled out from reference TRBV7-3 and TRBJ2-3, the complete variable domain reads GAGVSQTPSNKVTEKGKYVELRCDPISGHTALYWYRQSLGQGPEFLIYFQGTGAADDSGLPNDRFFAVRPEGSVSTLKIQRTERGDSAVYLCASSLTRSFTDTQYFGPGTRLTVL.

CDR3 bases: TGTGCCAGCAGCGTGACAGTGGGGGCGACCTACGAGCAGTACTTC. This sequence encodes CASSVTVGATYEQYF. The chain has TRBV9 and TRBJ2-7; a possible D gene is TRBD1 (6 bases). V was pared by 2 bases and J by 2 bases, with 14 bases between. The CDR3 is 15 residues long. CDR1 SGDLS and CDR2 YYNGEE come from the germline V gene.

The chain couples TRBV19 to TRBJ1-1; 7 bases line up with TRBD1. CDR1 LNHDA and CDR2 SQIVND come from the germline V gene (reference sequence). Trimming at V came to 6 bases and at J to 4 bases, leaving 8 bases not matched to a gene. This CDR3 has 14 amino acids. The CDR3 DNA is TGTGCCAGTAGAGAAACAGGGGTAGGCACTGAAGCTTTCTTT. Its protein is CASRETGVGTEAFF.

The CDR3 DNA reads as TGTGCCTGGAGTGGCAGACGGGCTAACTATGGCTACACCTTC. Amino acids: CAWSGRRANYGYTF. V gene TRBV30 combines with J gene TRBJ1-2; D gene unclear. Per the germline V gene, CDR1 is GTSNPN and CDR2 is SVGIG (reference sequence). This CDR3 is built from 14 residues. Trimming stripped 1 base from V and 0 bases from J, with 9 bases between.

The count of this clone is one. The chain couples TRBV19 to TRBJ2-5; the match to TRBD2 covers 14 bases. Per germline, CDR1 LNHDA and CDR2 SQIVND (reference sequence). The ends lost 5 bases at V and 5 bases at J; junction bases unmatched: 10. This CDR3 region has 17 residues. The CDR3 here is CASSLGTSGSLRETQYF. The CDR3 DNA is TGTGCCAGTAGTCTCGGGACTAGCGGGAGTCTAAGGGAGACCCAGTACTTC.

The chain employs TRBV27 and TRBJ2-1, with TRBD2 matching over 7 bases. CDR3 length: 20 amino acids. V lost 10 bases to trimming and J lost 0 bases; unmatched junction nucleotides: 24. Germline assignment: CDR1 MNHEY and CDR2 SMNVEV (reference sequence). The CDR3: CATPNRSDGRKLSSYNEQFF. The CDR3 coding sequence is TGTGCCACCCCTAACAGGTCGGACGGGAGGAAACTCAGCTCCTACAATGAGCAGTTCTTC.

The V and J genes are TRBV14 and TRBJ1-1, with TRBD1 as a possible D gene (6 bases). The V gene's germline CDR1 is SGHDN and CDR2 FVKESK. The CDR3 runs to 13 residues. V gave up 5 bases and J gave up 1 base, with 8 bases separating them. In DNA, the CDR3 is TGTGCCAGCAGCGAACAGGGGAACACTGAAGCTTTCTTT. Residues: CASSEQGNTEAFF.

V and J are TRBV7-9 and TRBJ2-7; no reliable D call. The CDR3 runs to 14 residues. CDR1 is SEHNR, CDR2 FQNEAQ, per germline (reference sequence). Trimming removed 0 bases at V and 4 bases at J, with 10 bases between. The DNA for the CDR3 is TGTGCCAGCAGCTTAGCTCAGTCAGATTACGAGCAGTACTTC. Translating gives CASSLAQSDYEQYF.

This sequence joins TRBV18 and TRBJ2-1; 10 nucleotides align to TRBD2. Germline-derived CDR1 and CDR2 are KGHSH and LQKENI. The V and J ends lost 3 bases and 8 bases, in that order; junction bases with no gene match: 7. This CDR3 has 15 amino acids. In nucleotides, the CDR3 is TGTGCCAGCTCACCGCTAGCGGGAGAGGCCCATGAGCAGTTCTTC. It codes for CASSPLAGEAHEQFF.

This sequence joins TRBV19 and TRBJ1-4, with D possibly TRBD1 on 6 matching bases. The V and J ends lost 5 bases and 10 bases respectively, with 17 bases between them. CDR3 length: 14 amino acids. Germline CDR1 reads LNHDA; CDR2 reads SQIVND (reference sequence). For the CDR3, the DNA is TGTGCCAGTAGTCCGGCTGCAGGGGCGGGAAAACTGTTTTTT. As protein: CASSPAAGAGKLFF.

V is TRBV11-2 and J is TRBJ2-1; no firm D call. Trimming removed 6 bases from V and 9 bases from J, with 18 bases in between. The CDR3 is made up of 14 amino acids. Germline V gene lookup returns CDR1 SGHAT and CDR2 FQNNGV. CDR3 bases: TGTGCCAGCAGGTGGGCAGGTCTGTCTGCTGAGCAGTTCTTC. Protein product: CASRWAGLSAEQFF.

This clone was detected only a few times. This chain uses TRBV7-9 with TRBJ2-7; 11 positions match TRBD2. The CDR3 is made up of 12 amino acids. Per the germline V gene, CDR1 is SEHNR and CDR2 is FQNEAQ (reference sequence). J was trimmed by 11 bases and V by 3 bases; bases with no gene match: 3. The CDR3 reads CASSLGLAAKYF. CDR3 bases: TGTGCCAGCAGCTTGGGACTAGCGGCTAAGTACTTC.

This clone has just a few counts. This chain joins TRBV14 and TRBJ1-3, with D unresolved. Trimming cost V 1 base and J 4 bases, with 5 bases left between them. The CDR3 spans 13 residues. Germline values: CDR1 SGHDN, CDR2 FVKESK. CDR3 bases: TGTGCCAGCAGCCAAGCAGGAGGAAACACCATATATTTT. As protein: CASSQAGGNTIYF.

The chain is built from TRBV30 and TRBJ1-5; 8 nucleotides match TRBD1. CDR3 length equals 18 residues. The V gene's germline CDR1 is GTSNPN and CDR2 SVGIG (reference sequence). V lost 1 base and J lost 7; bases outside the gene matches: 18. This CDR3 reads CAWSAWTGNVPSSQPQHF. Written as DNA, the CDR3 is TGTGCCTGGAGTGCCTGGACAGGGAATGTTCCTTCCAGCCAGCCCCAGCATTTT.

The chain combines TRBV5-1 with TRBJ1-5, with TRBD1 matching over 7 bases. V lost 2 bases, J lost 7 bases, and 9 bases stayed unmatched. Germline V gene lookup returns CDR1 SGHRS and CDR2 YFSETQ. This CDR3 has 15 amino acids. The CDR3 protein is CASSFQGDIGQPQHF. CDR3 nucleotide sequence: TGCGCCAGCAGCTTCCAGGGGGATATCGGGCAGCCCCAGCATTTT.

The V gene is TRBV30, the J gene TRBJ2-5; 10 nucleotides align to TRBD2. CDR3 size: 14 residues. CDR1 and CDR2 (germline): GTSNPN, SVGIG (reference sequence). Trimming took 5 bases from V and 4 from J; bases not matched to a gene: 7. This CDR3 reads CAWGGLAGAETQYF. CDR3 sequence (DNA): TGTGCCTGGGGGGGGCTAGCGGGGGCAGAGACCCAGTACTTC.

Regarding this clone: Mismatch with germline at one junction end may stem from a read error. The CDR3 region is CASSLARGQAIENSQYF. CDR3 coding DNA: TGTGCCAGCAGCTTAGCGAGAGGACAGGCGATAGAAAACAGTCAGTACTTC. V gene TRBV7-9 combines with J gene TRBJ2-4; 7 nucleotides line up with TRBD1. Germline CDR1 SEHNR, CDR2 FQNEAQ (reference sequence). The CDR3 is made up of 17 amino acids. Full variable domain (rest looked up from reference TRBV7-9 and TRBJ2-4): DTGVSQNPRHKITKRGQNVTFRCDPISEHNRLYWYRQTLGQGPEFLTYFQNEAQLEKSRLLSDRFSAERPKGSFSTLEIQRTEQGDSAMYLCASSLARGQAIENSQYFGAGTRLSVL.

The chain is built from TRBV18 and TRBJ2-7; TRBD2 matches 12 bases. Germline values: CDR1 KGHSH, CDR2 LQKENI. The CDR3 has 14 amino acids. Trimming took 5 bases from V and 2 from J; bases not matched to a gene: 1. The CDR3 DNA is TGTGCCAGCTCAAGGACTAGCGGGACCTACGAGCAGTACTTC. Its translation: CASSRTSGTYEQYF.

This clone was detected only a few times. V usage is TRBV19 and J usage is TRBJ1-5; no definite D call. Trimming stripped 5 bases from V and 4 bases from J, with 15 bases between. Germline CDR1 reads LNHDA; CDR2 reads SQIVND (reference sequence). CDR3 length: 15 amino acids. CDR3 sequence reads: CASSPLDRNNQPQHF. Written as DNA, the CDR3 is TGTGCCAGTAGTCCCCTAGACCGGAATAATCAGCCCCAGCATTTT.